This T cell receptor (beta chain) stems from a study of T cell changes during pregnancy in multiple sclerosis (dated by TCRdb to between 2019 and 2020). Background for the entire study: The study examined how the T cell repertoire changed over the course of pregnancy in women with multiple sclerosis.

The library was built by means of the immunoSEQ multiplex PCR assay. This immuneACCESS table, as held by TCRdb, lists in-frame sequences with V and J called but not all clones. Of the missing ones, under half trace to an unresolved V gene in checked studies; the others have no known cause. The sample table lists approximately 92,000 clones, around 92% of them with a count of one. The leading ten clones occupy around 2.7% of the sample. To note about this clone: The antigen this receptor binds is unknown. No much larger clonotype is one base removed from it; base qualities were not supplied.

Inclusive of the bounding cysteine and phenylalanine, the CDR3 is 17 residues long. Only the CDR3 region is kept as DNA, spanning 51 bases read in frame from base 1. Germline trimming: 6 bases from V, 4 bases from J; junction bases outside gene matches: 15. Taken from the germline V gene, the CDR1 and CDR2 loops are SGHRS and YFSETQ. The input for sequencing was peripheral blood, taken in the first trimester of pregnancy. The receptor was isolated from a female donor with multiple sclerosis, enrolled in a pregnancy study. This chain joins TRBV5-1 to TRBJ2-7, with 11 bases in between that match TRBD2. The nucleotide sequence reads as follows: TGCGCCAGCAACCCAAGGAGCCCTACTAGCGGGAGTTACGAGCAGTACTTC. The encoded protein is CASNPRSPTSGSYEQYF.